Sequencing of this TCR beta chain was carried out in a study of response to subunit inactivated influenza vaccine. Trimming stripped 6 bases from V and 2 bases from J, with 11 bases between. CDR1 and CDR2 from the germline V gene are DFQATT and SNEGSKA (reference sequence). CDR3 length equals 13 residues. This clonotype occurred a few times. What it binds is unknown. General study points: There was a suggestion from the authors that each seasonal influenza vaccination recruits few new T cells.

From the RT-PCR reads, TCRdb called clonotypes with MiXCR, one entry per CDR3 protein. The sample carries fewer than 600,000 distinct CDR3 sequences, around 7.7% recorded once. This specimen consisted of PBMCs from blood, obtained approximately 25 months after vaccination. The V and J genes are TRBV20-1 and TRBJ1-5; perhaps TRBD1 as D (6 bases). The source is a man in his fifties or sixties who received an inactivated influenza vaccine. CDR3 DNA sequence: TGCAGTGCAGAAGGGACACGCAATCAGCCCCAGCATTTT. Amino acid sequence: CSAEGTRNQPQHF.